In its sample, the clone carrying this TCR beta chain was seen a few times. Its target is not known. The authors reverse transcribed all of the isolated RNA, so sequencing captured expressed TCRB transcripts. Assay: immunoSEQ multiplex PCR; the TCRdb copy retains only in-frame clones and omits some. The sample has about 280,000 clones; over 12% are singletons. The purity of all sorted populations exceeded 95%. The data stem from a study of beta chain features in type 1 diabetes. Background on the study: In age, gender and cell yields, patients were similar to healthy donors.

Germline V gene data show CDR1 as KGHSH and CDR2 as LQKENI. There are 17 residues in the CDR3. After removal of 1 base from V and 5 bases from J, the junction contained 14 bases not matched to a gene. General study findings and limits: Type 1 diabetes patients had VDJ junctions that carried fewer insertions and more deletions. Shorter TCRB CDR3s, moderately but significantly so, marked every one of the four CD4+ subsets in Type 1 diabetes patients. A closer apparent resemblance between naive, central memory and Treg TCRB repertoires was seen in patients than in healthy donors.

The sequence was obtained from a man between 18 and 29 years old with type 1 diabetes. V and J are TRBV18 and TRBJ2-7, with 7 bases matching TRBD2. Sample: naive CD4+ T cells from blood. CDR3 loop: CASSPLLRRERPHEQYF. Here the CDR3 DNA reads TGTGCCAGCTCACCACTGCTGAGGCGGGAGAGGCCCCACGAGCAGTACTTC.